This T cell receptor (beta chain) was sequenced for a study of cytomegalovirus exposure and HLA in healthy donors. Study at large: As an earlier analysis found, 180 million or so T cells yielded approximately 100 million unique TCR beta sequences.

Trimming at V came to 4 bases and at J to 5 bases, leaving 7 bases not matched to a gene. CDR1 and CDR2 from the germline V gene are MGHRA and YSYEKL. The CDR3 spans 17 residues. Findings of the study overall: The study labeled 164 TCR beta chains cytomegalovirus-associated. A later look showed TCR association rates differing by HLA locus, highest for DRB1 and lowest for HLA-C.

For this clone: Its antigen is unknown.

In the PCR, 60 Vbeta and 13 Jbeta primers were used. The data were produced by immunoSEQ multiplex PCR, yet TCRdb's version contains in-frame clones alone and is incomplete. The sample has approximately 160,000 clones, 75% to 85% seen once; the top ten hold 1.5% to 2%. The TCR sequence derives from a woman younger than 30 in good health and CMV-seronegative. The chain carries TRBV4-1 and TRBJ2-2; 13 bases align to TRBD2. The sequencing input was PBMCs. The CDR3 DNA reads TGCGCCAGCAGCCTTCGGGGACTAGCGGGGTCTACCGGGGAGCTGTTTTTT. This codes for CASSLRGLAGSTGELFF.